The 13 T cell receptor beta chains reported below all come from one sample, sequenced in a study of CD8 T cells in ankylosing spondylitis. TCRdb ran MiXCR on the 5' RACE reads and lists one entry per CDR3 protein. The repertoire consists of approximately 220,000 distinct CDR3 sequences, with 20% to 30% occurring once and the leading ten covering 6.6%. Sequenced: blood, either unsorted or a sorted T cell fraction (not recorded which). The receptors come from a male donor with ankylosing spondylitis or in good health (not recorded which).

The chain links TRBV12-3 or TRBV12-4 to TRBJ2-6; no clear D. With 7 bases removed from V and 0 bases from J, the gap between germline ends came to 4 bases. The CDR3 sequence is 13 residues long. The CDR3 nucleotides read TGTGCCAGCACCAACTCTGGGGCCAACGTCCTGACTTTC. Amino acid sequence: CASTNSGANVLTF.

DNA of the CDR3: TGCAGCGTTGTCGGGGGGTTGGCTAAGAATGAGCAGTTCTTC. It is translated as CSVVGGLAKNEQFF. The chain joins TRBV29-1 to TRBJ2-1, with 7 bases fitting TRBD2. This CDR3 has 14 amino acids. In germline, CDR1 is SQVTM, CDR2 ANQGSEA. J was trimmed by 7 bases and V by 4 bases; bases with no gene match: 10.

This clonotype was seen ten or more times. The chain couples TRBV5-1 to TRBJ2-2, with 8 bases matching TRBD2. CDR3 length: 15 amino acids. From germline, CDR1 is SGHRS and CDR2 YFSETQ. The trim removed 3 bases at V and 5 bases at J, leaving 6 bases unmatched. The CDR3 protein is CASSWSGSETGELFF. The CDR3 region has the DNA TGCGCCAGCAGCTGGAGCGGGAGCGAAACCGGGGAGCTGTTTTTT.

This clonotype was observed many times. Here the CDR3 reads CSARTGVYEQFF. Here the CDR3 DNA reads TGCAGTGCAAGGACAGGGGTGTATGAGCAGTTCTTC. This chain links TRBV20-1 with TRBJ2-1; 9 nucleotides align to TRBD1. The CDR3 length is 12 residues. The germline CDR1 and CDR2 sequences are DFQATT and SNEGSKA (reference sequence). V shed 6 bases, J shed 8 bases, and the junction held 5 bases outside the gene matches.

The count of this clonotype is one. The chain recombines TRBV9 with TRBJ2-3; D remains unclear. CDR3 length equals 11 residues. CDR1 is SGDLS, CDR2 YYNGEE, per germline. V was pared by 4 bases and J by 5 bases, with 5 bases between. Written as DNA, the CDR3 is TGTGCCAGCAGCACGGGAGATACGCAGTATTTT. Its protein product is CASSTGDTQYF.

There are many counts of this clonotype. The rearrangement links TRBV5-1 to TRBJ2-7, with TRBD1 identical over 10 bases. Trimming took 2 bases from V and 6 from J; bases not matched to a gene: 11. Germline values: CDR1 SGHRS, CDR2 YFSETQ. The CDR3 sequence is 16 residues long. CDR3: CASSLRDRGLPSEQYF. CDR3 coding DNA: TGCGCCAGCAGCTTACGGGACAGGGGACTACCTAGCGAGCAGTACTTC.

This rearrangement joins TRBV7-8 to TRBJ1-6, with D maybe TRBD1 (6 bases). Germline CDR1 SGHVS, CDR2 FQNEAQ. The V end was cut by 6 bases, the J end by 2 bases, with 8 bases between. This CDR3 is 14 amino acids long. The CDR3 DNA reads TGTGCCAGCAGGGGGGGCACCTATAATTCACCCCTCCACTTT. Translation: CASRGGTYNSPLHF.

This clonotype was recorded many times. V is TRBV14 and J is TRBJ1-2; D not certain. V lost 4 bases and J lost 7, with 13 bases in between. The length of the CDR3 is 13 residues. Germline-derived CDR1 and CDR2 are SGHDN and FVKESK. The CDR3 region has the DNA TGTGCCAGCAGCCTAACCCCTATCTCTGGCTACACCTTC. It yields the protein CASSLTPISGYTF.

As for this clonotype: This may be a read error: a much more frequent sequence differs by one nucleotide. The chain joins TRBV9 to TRBJ1-2, with no clear D. The CDR3 consists of 13 residues. Germline lookup yields CDR1 SGDLS and CDR2 YYNGEE. Deletions cut 3 bases from V and 5 bases from J, with 11 bases between. The CDR3 is CASSGRMGYGYTF. CDR3 nucleotides: TGTGCCAGCAGCGGGAGGATGGGTTATGGCTACACCTTC.

This clonotype has ten or more counts. The rearrangement links TRBV27 to TRBJ2-3; TRBD2 aligns across 11 bases. Germline V gene data show CDR1 as MNHEY and CDR2 as SMNVEV (reference sequence). This CDR3 comprises 16 residues. With V trimmed by 7 bases and J by 3 bases, 9 bases remained unmatched. CDR3 sequence: CASTLLAGGRTDTQYF. The CDR3 region has the DNA TGTGCCAGCACCCTCCTAGCGGGAGGCCGTACAGATACGCAGTATTTT.

The table lists this clonotype with a few counts. J is TRBJ1-2 and V is TRBV29-1; D is undetermined. V gave up 4 bases and J gave up 5 bases, with 11 bases separating them. This CDR3 spans 12 amino acids. Germline assignment: CDR1 SQVTM and CDR2 ANQGSEA. The CDR3: CSVAKDQYGYTF. In DNA, the CDR3 is TGCAGCGTTGCAAAGGATCAATATGGCTACACCTTC.

V is TRBV24-1 and J is TRBJ2-3, with TRBD1 matching 8 bases. Germline V gene lookup returns CDR1 KGHDR and CDR2 SFDVKD. The CDR3 has 15 amino acids. J gave up 0 bases and V 4 bases, and 2 bases lay outside the gene matches. The CDR3 nucleotides read TGTGCCACCAGTGACCGACAGGGGAGCACAGATACGCAGTATTTT. Translation gives CATSDRQGSTDTQYF.

This clonotype was observed at least ten times. The rearrangement uses TRBV6-6 and TRBJ2-1; D is perhaps TRBD1 or TRBD2 (6 bases each). The CDR3 has 12 amino acids. Looked up from germline, CDR1 is MNHNY and CDR2 is SVGAGI (reference sequence). Trimming left V 6 bases short and J 10 bases short, with 13 bases between. CDR3 sequence: CASRGGPGEQFF. CDR3 bases: TGTGCCAGCAGAGGGGGGCCGGGGGAGCAGTTCTTC.